This T cell receptor (beta chain) was captured by sequencing in a study of cytomegalovirus exposure and HLA in healthy donors. Comment on this clone: Its antigen is unknown.

Measured with immunoSEQ multiplex PCR; TCRdb has only the in-frame clones, and not every one. The sample consists of under 140,000 clones, approximately 90% of them appearing once. Germline assignment: CDR1 SGDLS and CDR2 YYNGEE. The CDR3 has 17 amino acids. V lost 4 bases and J lost 4, with 21 bases in between. Study findings and constraints: TCR clusters originating in the first cohort tended to co-occur in the roughly 120 validation repertoires, according to a later analysis. CMV antigen specificity was confirmed in vitro for three CMV-associated chains. Cytomegalovirus association was assigned to more than 150 TCR beta chains.

This TCR was sampled from a woman younger than 30 in good health and CMV-seronegative. The chain carries TRBV9 and TRBJ1-3, with TRBD1 as a possible D gene (6 bases). Input material: PBMCs. CDR3 nucleotide sequence: TGTGCCAGCAGCCCTAAAATTACCGGGACAACAGGAAACACCATATATTTT. This translates into CASSPKITGTTGNTIYF.